A selection of T cell receptor beta chains follows, all from one sample in a study of molecular identifiers for immune sequencing clone quantification. TCRdb redid the calling of the PCR reads with MiXCR, one entry per CDR3 protein. The sample comprises approximately 670,000 distinct CDR3 sequences, 20% of which are singletons, and 0.85% to 0.9% rests with the top ten. Input material: naive CD8+ T cells from blood, with Jurkat cell RNA spiked in. These receptors came from a human donor in good health. Some libraries in this study had Jurkat cell RNA spiked in. CDR3s include the opening cysteine and the closing phenylalanine or tryptophan. D genes are given only for firm matches. Clone sizes are given selectively: once, few, many, or a class where the clone is expanded.

d_gene: TRBD2; v_gene: TRBV27; abundance: many; j_gene: TRBJ2-3; CDR3aa: CASSWGLAGGPDTQYF; CDR3nt: TGTGCCAGCAGCTGGGGGTTAGCGGGAGGGCCAGATACGCAGTATTTT
d_gene: -; v_gene: TRBV7-9; abundance: many; j_gene: TRBJ2-5; CDR3aa: CASSSTQFRQGYQETQYF; CDR3nt: TGTGCCAGCAGCTCGACCCAGTTTAGGCAGGGGTACCAAGAGACCCAGTACTTC
d_gene: -; v_gene: TRBV27; abundance: many; j_gene: TRBJ1-5; CDR3aa: CASSLGHISNQPQHF; CDR3nt: TGTGCCAGCAGTTTAGGACATATTAGCAATCAGCCCCAGCATTTT
d_gene: -; v_gene: TRBV6-5; abundance: many; j_gene: TRBJ2-2; CDR3aa: CASSYSTGGLRPGELFF; CDR3nt: TGTGCCAGCAGTTACTCGACCGGGGGGCTAAGACCCGGGGAGCTGTTTTTT
d_gene: -; v_gene: TRBV25-1; abundance: -; j_gene: TRBJ2-1; CDR3aa: CASSEGALGTEQFF; CDR3nt: TGTGCCAGCAGTGAAGGGGCCCTCGGGACTGAGCAGTTCTTC
d_gene: TRBD1; v_gene: TRBV20-1; abundance: many; j_gene: TRBJ2-2; CDR3aa: CSARDTGGETYTGELFF; CDR3nt: TGCAGTGCTAGAGATACAGGGGGTGAAACTTACACCGGGGAGCTGTTTTTT
d_gene: TRBD2; v_gene: TRBV20-1; abundance: many; j_gene: TRBJ2-7; CDR3aa: CSARDGASGTYEQYF; CDR3nt: TGCAGTGCTAGAGATGGGGCTAGCGGGACTTACGAGCAGTACTTC
d_gene: -; v_gene: TRBV12-3/TRBV12-4; abundance: few; j_gene: TRBJ2-1; CDR3aa: CASSLNPGEQFF; CDR3nt: TGTGCCAGCAGTTTGAATCCAGGTGAGCAGTTCTTC
d_gene: -; v_gene: TRBV27; abundance: many; j_gene: TRBJ1-1; CDR3aa: CASQGTLNTEAFF; CDR3nt: TGTGCCAGCCAGGGGACCCTGAACACTGAAGCTTTCTTT
d_gene: -; v_gene: TRBV23-1; abundance: many; j_gene: TRBJ1-5; CDR3aa: CASSHEVAARCHNQPQHF; CDR3nt: TGCGCCAGCAGTCACGAGGTAGCTGCGCGTTGCCACAATCAGCCCCAGCATTTT
d_gene: -; v_gene: TRBV6-5; abundance: many; j_gene: TRBJ2-1; CDR3aa: CASREFWLGDNEQFF; CDR3nt: TGTGCCAGCAGGGAATTTTGGTTAGGAGACAATGAGCAGTTCTTC
d_gene: -; v_gene: TRBV20-1; abundance: many; j_gene: TRBJ2-7; CDR3aa: CSARDLGIYEQYF; CDR3nt: TGCAGTGCTAGAGATTTAGGGATATACGAGCAGTACTTC
d_gene: TRBD1; v_gene: TRBV6-2/TRBV6-3; abundance: few; j_gene: TRBJ1-4; CDR3aa: CASSSRDRLINEKLFF; CDR3nt: TGTGCCAGCAGTTCCCGGGACAGGCTGATCAATGAAAAACTGTTTTTT
d_gene: -; v_gene: TRBV12-3/TRBV12-4; abundance: many; j_gene: TRBJ1-3; CDR3aa: CASSPPDSGNTIYF; CDR3nt: TGTGCCAGCAGTCCCCCGGACTCTGGAAACACCATATATTTT
d_gene: -; v_gene: TRBV20-1; abundance: many; j_gene: TRBJ1-1; CDR3aa: CSARDIMGAEAFF; CDR3nt: TGCAGTGCTAGAGATATTATGGGGGCTGAAGCTTTCTTT
d_gene: -; v_gene: TRBV7-2; abundance: many; j_gene: TRBJ2-7; CDR3aa: CASSSYRAYEQYF; CDR3nt: TGTGCCAGCAGCTCCTACAGGGCCTACGAGCAGTACTTC
d_gene: -; v_gene: TRBV27; abundance: few; j_gene: TRBJ2-3; CDR3aa: CASSLSPYLSGGLGDTQYF; CDR3nt: TGTGCCAGCAGTTTATCCCCGTATTTATCGGGGGGCTTAGGAGATACGCAGTATTTT
d_gene: -; v_gene: TRBV19; abundance: -; j_gene: TRBJ1-2; CDR3aa: CASSIDFRGSGYTF; CDR3nt: TGTGCCAGTAGTATAGATTTCCGGGGATCTGGCTACACCTTC
d_gene: -; v_gene: TRBV2; abundance: many; j_gene: TRBJ2-7; CDR3aa: CASRAQRSYEQYF; CDR3nt: TGTGCCAGCAGGGCTCAGCGTTCCTACGAGCAGTACTTC
d_gene: TRBD2; v_gene: TRBV7-3; abundance: -; j_gene: TRBJ2-3; CDR3aa: CASSTGGGSTDTQYF; CDR3nt: TGTGCCAGCAGCACGGGAGGGGGGTCCACAGATACGCAGTATTTT
d_gene: -; v_gene: TRBV19; abundance: few; j_gene: TRBJ1-2; CDR3aa: CASSVAGAAYGYTF; CDR3nt: TGTGCCAGTAGTGTCGCGGGGGCGGCCTATGGCTACACCTTC
d_gene: TRBD2; v_gene: TRBV25-1; abundance: many; j_gene: TRBJ2-7; CDR3aa: CASSALSGGYEQYF; CDR3nt: TGTGCCAGCAGTGCCCTAAGCGGGGGCTACGAGCAGTACTTC
d_gene: TRBD2; v_gene: TRBV20-1; abundance: many; j_gene: TRBJ2-1; CDR3aa: CSAQRRSGSYNEQFF; CDR3nt: TGCAGTGCTCAGAGGCGTAGCGGGAGTTACAATGAGCAGTTCTTC
d_gene: -; v_gene: TRBV6-2/TRBV6-3; abundance: many; j_gene: TRBJ1-5; CDR3aa: CASSYFSGSAEPFSNQPQHF; CDR3nt: TGTGCCAGCAGTTACTTTAGCGGGTCGGCAGAGCCATTTAGCAATCAGCCCCAGCATTTT
d_gene: -; v_gene: TRBV10-3; abundance: many; j_gene: TRBJ2-7; CDR3aa: CAISARALGDEQYF; CDR3nt: TGTGCCATCAGTGCTCGCGCCCTGGGGGACGAGCAGTACTTC
d_gene: -; v_gene: TRBV19; abundance: -; j_gene: TRBJ1-1; CDR3aa: CASSLSEQVRAFF; CDR3nt: TGTGCCAGTAGTCTCTCTGAACAGGTCCGGGCTTTCTTT